Given below is one T cell receptor beta chain in context. The data originate from a study of shared T cell receptors in the human thymus. This table comes from immunoSEQ multiplex PCR, and its TCRdb copy is limited to in-frame clones, with some not included. The sample contains hundreds of thousands of clones, more than 75% of which appear only once. CDR1 LNHNV and CDR2 YYDKDF come from the germline V gene (reference sequence). This CDR3 is built from 16 residues. Trimming cost V 5 bases and J 5 bases, with 21 bases left between them. The same specimen was also included in a second study, on human thymus T cells. That study reports: Donors were healthy Finnish infants having corrective surgery for congenital heart defects. Thymus was obtained from resections taken during corrective heart surgery. Thymic as well as blood repertoires seemed to favor certain V and J genes unevenly. Related research reported highly overlapping thymic repertoires among unrelated individuals.

V gene TRBV15 combines with J gene TRBJ1-2, with D maybe TRBD1 (5 bases). The source material was thymocytes. This clonotype was obtained from a boy younger than two with a congenital heart defect. The CDR3 is CATSGRVGGELYGYTF. Written as DNA, the CDR3 is TGTGCCACCAGCGGGCGTGTGGGAGGGGAACTTTATGGCTACACCTTC.